A single sample is the source of the 17 T cell receptor beta chains below, sequenced in a study of PD-L1 blockade in urothelial cancer. Produced via immunoSEQ multiplex PCR; TCRdb's table is partial and in-frame only. The data contain tens of thousands of clones, approximately 80% of them singletons. The source was PBMCs, collected around atezolizumab (anti-PD-L1) treatment. Receptor source: a man between 70 and 80 years old with urothelial cancer.

The gene calls are TRBV28 and TRBJ1-1; D is possibly TRBD1 (6 bases). V lost 6 bases, J lost 1 base, and 18 bases lay in between. There are 16 residues in the CDR3. Looked up from germline, CDR1 is MDHEN and CDR2 is SYDVKM. DNA for the CDR3: TGTGCCAGCAGCTATACAGGGTTTTTTGGGAACACTGAAGCTTTCTTT. Translating gives CASSYTGFFGNTEAFF.

The chain employs TRBV7-9 and TRBJ1-4; 10 bases are shared with TRBD1. Germline V gene lookup returns CDR1 SEHNR and CDR2 FQNEAQ (reference sequence). The CDR3 runs to 16 residues. V shed 9 bases and J 1 base; nucleotides not matched to a gene: 8. CDR3 amino acids: CASGQGGRKTNEKLFF. CDR3 DNA: TGTGCCAGTGGACAGGGGGGACGTAAAACTAATGAAAAACTGTTTTTT.

This clone was counted a single time. This chain uses TRBV30 with TRBJ2-3; TRBD1 is a possible D gene (5 bases). Deletions cut 0 bases from V and 3 bases from J, with 13 bases between. This CDR3 has 15 residues. Germline V lookup: CDR1 GTSNPN, CDR2 SVGIG (reference sequence). The CDR3: CAWSVLGELTDTQYF. CDR3 in DNA: TGTGCCTGGAGTGTCCTAGGGGAACTAACAGATACGCAGTATTTT.

This clone showed up just a few times. The chain uses TRBV7-2 and TRBJ2-7, with D tentatively TRBD1 (5 bases). V lost 5 bases and J 4 bases, leaving 15 bases between the germline ends. This CDR3 has 14 amino acids. In germline, CDR1 is SGHTA, CDR2 FQGNSA. The CDR3 DNA sequence: TGTGCCAGCAGCCTCCGGCAGGGTTCGTACGAGCAGTACTTC. This gives the protein CASSLRQGSYEQYF.

The V gene is TRBV5-1, the J gene TRBJ2-1; 10 bases agree with TRBD2. Germline loops: CDR1 SGHRS, CDR2 YFSETQ. The CDR3 runs 16 residues. V dropped 4 bases and J dropped 1; count of bases not matched to a gene: 5. This CDR3 is CASSPAGGASYNEQFF. For the CDR3, the DNA is TGCGCCAGCAGCCCAGCGGGAGGGGCGTCCTACAATGAGCAGTTCTTC.

The CDR3 sequence: CASSELAGGTYEQYF. The DNA for the CDR3 is TGTGCCAGCAGTGAACTAGCGGGAGGAACCTACGAGCAGTACTTC. This chain links TRBV2 with TRBJ2-7; 11 bases match TRBD2. The CDR3 has 15 amino acids. Germline V gene sequence: CDR1 SNHLY, CDR2 FYNNEI. Losses at the gene ends were 2 bases for V and 2 bases for J; bases not matched to a gene: 2.

This sequence joins TRBV5-1 and TRBJ2-2, with TRBD1 matching over 8 bases. This CDR3 is built from 16 residues. The germline gives CDR1 SGHRS, CDR2 YFSETQ. After removal of 0 bases from V and 0 bases from J, the junction contained 1 base not matched to a gene. CDR3 sequence reads: CASSLVTGANTGELFF. CDR3 nucleotides: TGCGCCAGCAGCTTGGTGACAGGGGCGAACACCGGGGAGCTGTTTTTT.

This clone was observed a few times. The chain has TRBV30 and TRBJ1-2; perhaps TRBD1 as D (6 bases). CDR1 GTSNPN and CDR2 SVGIG come from the germline V gene (reference sequence). V lost 0 bases, J lost 4 bases, and 9 bases lay in between. CDR3 length: 13 residues. Here the CDR3 reads CAWSVQGLYGYTF. The CDR3 nucleotides read TGTGCCTGGAGTGTACAGGGCCTCTATGGCTACACCTTC.

J is TRBJ2-3 and V is TRBV9; 7 bases map to TRBD2. The germline V gene has CDR1 SGDLS and CDR2 YYNGEE. The CDR3 loop spans 13 amino acids. The trim removed 0 bases at V and 10 bases at J, leaving 5 bases unmatched. In nucleotides, the CDR3 is TGTGCCAGCAGCGTAGGCGGGGGTAGGTCGCAGTATTTT. This sequence encodes CASSVGGGRSQYF. Looking up the rest from reference TRBV9 and TRBJ2-3 gives the full variable domain: DSGVTQTPKHLITATGQRVTLRCSPRSGDLSVYWYQQSLDQGLQFLIQYYNGEERAKGNILERFSAQQFPDLHSELNLSSLELGDSALYFCASSVGGGRSQYFGPGTRLTVL.

This clone was counted a few times. The chain joins TRBV29-1 to TRBJ2-3; 7 bases match TRBD1. Germline V gene lookup returns CDR1 SQVTM and CDR2 ANQGSEA. The junction had 12 bases not matched to a gene; V was cut back by 5 bases and J by 7 bases. The CDR3 runs to 14 residues. The CDR3 loop reads CSVLGQASVNTQYF. The CDR3 DNA sequence: TGCAGCGTTCTCGGACAGGCCTCAGTGAATACGCAGTATTTT.

The chain joins TRBV29-1 to TRBJ1-1; D call uncertain. V was trimmed by 2 bases and J by 7 bases, leaving 8 bases between them. This CDR3 has 11 amino acids. Germline V gives CDR1 SQVTM, CDR2 ANQGSEA. CDR3 protein: CSVEYGDEAFF. CDR3 nucleotides: TGCAGCGTTGAATACGGGGATGAAGCTTTCTTT.

The V gene is TRBV5-4, the J gene TRBJ2-5; 10 positions match TRBD2. Trimming at V came to 2 bases and at J to 2 bases, leaving 3 bases not matched to a gene. This CDR3 is 15 amino acids long. Germline V gene sequence: CDR1 SGHNT, CDR2 YYREEE (reference sequence). The CDR3 DNA sequence: TGTGCCAGCAGCTTTTTAGCGGGGGGTCAAGAGACCCAGTACTTC. Translation: CASSFLAGGQETQYF.

Here the CDR3 reads CASARDTLSYEQYF. The DNA for the CDR3 is TGTGCCAGCGCCCGGGACACCCTCTCCTACGAGCAGTACTTC. The V call is TRBV27, the J call TRBJ2-7; tentative D call: TRBD1 (6 bases). This CDR3 region has 14 residues. CDR1 is MNHEY, CDR2 SMNVEV, per germline (reference sequence). Trimming took off 8 bases at V and 0 bases at J, with 14 bases between the two ends.

This clone occurred a few times. This chain joins TRBV6-1 and TRBJ2-7; D is uncertain. The germline V gene encodes CDR1 MNHNS and CDR2 SASEGT. CDR3 size: 12 residues. V dropped 3 bases and J dropped 4 bases, with 7 bases sitting between them. CDR3 DNA sequence: TGTGCCAGCAGTGACCAGTTTTACGAGCAGTACTTC. It translates to CASSDQFYEQYF.

V is TRBV2 and J is TRBJ1-2, with D hard to call. V was trimmed by 2 bases and J by 7 bases, leaving 11 bases between them. In germline, CDR1 is SNHLY, CDR2 FYNNEI. CDR3 length: 13 amino acids. The CDR3 coding sequence is TGTGCCAGCAGTGAACGGGGATCCGGTGGCTACACCTTC. Translated: CASSERGSGGYTF.

The chain employs TRBV5-1 and TRBJ2-7; maybe TRBD1 (7 bases). CDR3 size: 16 residues. Between the trimmed V and J ends, which lost 0 bases and 2 bases, there was a span of 15 bases. In germline, CDR1 is SGHRS, CDR2 YFSETQ. For the CDR3, the DNA is TGCGCCAGCAGCTTGGGCGGGACAGATAACACCTACGAGCAGTACTTC. As protein: CASSLGGTDNTYEQYF.

J is TRBJ2-7 and V is TRBV6-1; TRBD1 matches at 7 bases. CDR1 and CDR2 from the germline V gene are MNHNS and SASEGT. J lost 6 bases, V lost 8 bases, and 16 bases had no gene match. This CDR3 region has 15 residues. CDR3 DNA: TGTGCCAGCTCGGAAGGGCAGGGGGTAAGGGGCGAGCAGTACTTC. Protein sequence: CASSEGQGVRGEQYF.